One sample yielded the 13 T cell receptor beta chains listed below, sequenced in a study of OX40 agonist ivuxolimab in advanced cancers. Assay: immunoSEQ multiplex PCR; the TCRdb copy retains only in-frame clones and omits some. Among roughly 73,000 clones listed, roughly 80% were seen once. The source material was CD4+ or CD8+ T cells sorted from blood, sampled in a trial of the OX40 agonist ivuxolimab. The receptors originated from an adult with an advanced solid tumor such as melanoma, head and neck, liver or kidney cancer.

The gene calls are TRBV9 and TRBJ2-1, with a weak D call TRBD1 (6 bases). Trimming stripped 3 bases from V and 7 bases from J, with 11 bases between. CDR1 is SGDLS and CDR2 is YYNGEE in the germline V gene. This CDR3 is built from 13 residues. This chain's CDR3 is CASSAHTGNEQFF. CDR3 bases: TGTGCCAGCAGCGCACACACAGGGAATGAGCAGTTCTTC.

This clone was seen a single time. The chain combines TRBV5-1 with TRBJ2-7; D may correspond to TRBD1 or TRBD2 (6 bases each). V gave up 0 bases and J gave up 3 bases, with 16 bases separating them. The germline V gene has CDR1 SGHRS and CDR2 YFSETQ. The length of the CDR3 is 16 residues. This CDR3 is CASSLDWGRSGYEQYF. CDR3 bases: TGCGCCAGCAGCTTGGATTGGGGGCGTAGCGGCTACGAGCAGTACTTC. The variable domain in full, completed from reference TRBV5-1 and TRBJ2-7, reads KAGVTQTPRYLIKTRGQQVTLSCSPISGHRSVSWYQQTPGQGLQFLFEYFSETQRNKGNFPGRFSGRQFSNSRSEMNVSTLELGDSALYLCASSLDWGRSGYEQYFGPGTRLTVT.

CDR3 coding DNA: TGTGCCAGCAGCTCCCGACAGACCGGGGAGCTGTTTTTT. Encoded protein: CASSSRQTGELFF. This chain links TRBV7-2 with TRBJ2-2; D may be TRBD1 (5 bases). Per germline, CDR1 SGHTA and CDR2 FQGNSA. This CDR3 has 13 amino acids. V dropped 4 bases and J dropped 5 bases, with 8 bases sitting between them.

Points on this clone: The same CDR3 is also encoded by other DNA sequences in this sample. The chain couples TRBV2 to TRBJ1-6; 7 bases match TRBD1. CDR1 is SNHLY and CDR2 is FYNNEI in the germline V gene. Trimming at V came to 5 bases and at J to 7 bases, leaving 5 bases not matched to a gene. This CDR3 comprises 14 residues. The chain's CDR3 is CASSQQGPNSPLHF. For the CDR3, the DNA is TGTGCCAGCAGTCAACAGGGGCCGAATTCACCCCTCCACTTT.

The rearrangement links TRBV7-2 to TRBJ1-1, with D hard to call. The CDR3 is 14 residues long. Between the trimmed V and J ends, which lost 5 bases and 1 base, there was a span of 11 bases. The germline V gene has CDR1 SGHTA and CDR2 FQGNSA. CDR3 in amino acids: CASSPRAGNTEAFF. The CDR3 nucleotides read TGTGCCAGCAGCCCAAGGGCGGGGAACACTGAAGCTTTCTTT.

This sequence joins TRBV7-2 and TRBJ2-2; D is ambiguous. V lost 1 base and J 4 bases, leaving 10 bases between the germline ends. This CDR3 contains 15 residues. Germline V gene data show CDR1 as SGHTA and CDR2 as FQGNSA. The DNA of the CDR3 is TGTGCCAGCAGCTTAGGGCAGGAACTCACCGGGGAGCTGTTTTTT. As protein: CASSLGQELTGELFF.

The rearrangement links TRBV30 to TRBJ2-7; D perhaps matches TRBD1 (8 bases). Germline CDR1 and CDR2: GTSNPN and SVGIG (reference sequence). The germline V and J ends were trimmed by 5 bases and 2 bases, with 16 bases remaining between them. The CDR3 has 14 amino acids. CDR3 protein: CAWSAGTGPYEQYF. CDR3 coding DNA: TGTGCCTGGTCAGCGGGGACAGGCCCCTACGAGCAGTACTTC.

V usage is TRBV14 and J usage is TRBJ2-7; 7 bases are a match to TRBD1. Germline values: CDR1 SGHDN, CDR2 FVKESK. The trim removed 2 bases at V and 8 bases at J, leaving 9 bases unmatched. The CDR3 length is 14 residues. The CDR3 bases are TGTGCCAGCAGCCAATCTCTCGGGACAGTTAAGCAGTACTTC. Its translation is CASSQSLGTVKQYF.

This clone turned up a few times. The chain links TRBV27 to TRBJ2-2; 7 bases agree with TRBD2. The CDR3 totals 17 residues. V shed 3 bases and J 3 bases; nucleotides not matched to a gene: 10. Germline assignment: CDR1 MNHEY and CDR2 SMNVEV (reference sequence). The CDR3 sequence: CASSFRARAGDTGELFF. DNA for the CDR3: TGTGCCAGCAGTTTCAGGGCCCGGGCGGGGGACACCGGGGAGCTGTTTTTT.

The rearrangement links TRBV15 to TRBJ1-2; D gene unclear. The V gene's germline CDR1 is LNHNV and CDR2 YYDKDF (reference sequence). The ends were cut back, 3 bases at V and 0 bases at J, with 8 bases in the middle. The CDR3 sequence is 14 residues long. This CDR3 is CATSSGPTNYGYTF. DNA of the CDR3: TGTGCCACCAGCAGCGGACCGACTAACTATGGCTACACCTTC.

This clone has just one count. The rearrangement uses TRBV6-6 and TRBJ1-5; D is ambiguous. The CDR3 extends over 13 amino acids. Trimming left V 4 bases short and J 9 bases short, with 13 bases between. CDR1 and CDR2 from the germline V gene are MNHNY and SVGAGI (reference sequence). DNA for the CDR3: TGTGCCAGCAGTTTGCCGACGGAGGGGCCCCAGCATTTT. Amino acids: CASSLPTEGPQHF.

This chain connects TRBV4-1 to TRBJ2-5; D possibly corresponds to TRBD2 (6 bases). The CDR3 is 17 residues long. From germline, CDR1 is MGHRA and CDR2 YSYEKL. With 0 bases removed from V and 3 bases from J, the gap between germline ends came to 17 bases. The CDR3 reads CASSQDLIKRAEETQYF. For the CDR3, the DNA is TGCGCCAGCAGCCAAGATCTGATTAAGCGGGCGGAAGAGACCCAGTACTTC.

This clone was observed once. The V and J genes are TRBV14 and TRBJ1-1, with D possibly matching TRBD1 (5 bases). The V gene's germline CDR1 is SGHDN and CDR2 FVKESK. CDR3 length equals 13 residues. V gave up 1 base and J gave up 10 bases, with 13 bases separating them. CDR3 DNA sequence: TGTGCCAGCAGCCAAGTTCGCGGGGCTCGAGCTTTCTTT. Protein sequence: CASSQVRGARAFF. The whole variable domain, filled in from reference TRBV14 and TRBJ1-1, reads EAGVTQFPSHSVIEKGQTVTLRCDPISGHDNLYWYRRVMGKEIKFLLHFVKESKQDESGMPNNRFLAERTGGTYSTLKVQPAELEDSGVYFCASSQVRGARAFFGQGTRLTVV.